The rows below give T cell receptor beta chains drawn from one sample of a study of identical twins. TCRdb itself ran the 5' RACE reads through MiXCR, one entry per CDR3 protein. The data hold approximately 890,000 distinct CDR3 sequences, with about 12% observed a single time. These same records also appear under a second study, on yellow fever vaccine responses in identical twins.

The sequenced sample consisted of PBMCs. The receptors shown here come from a woman between 18 and 29 years old in good health. Both conserved end residues are part of each CDR3. A D gene is named only where the DNA matches it firmly. The size entry is marked missing in some rows and otherwise reads once, few, many or a size class.

d_gene	j_gene	v_gene	abundance	CDR3aa	CDR3nt
TRBD1	TRBJ2-5	TRBV10-3	few	CATSGQGAGETQYF	TGTGCCACCTCGGGACAGGGGGCCGGGGAGACCCAGTACTTC
-	TRBJ2-7	TRBV6-5	-	CASSYLTGPYEQYF	TGTGCCAGCAGTTATCTCACAGGGCCCTACGAGCAGTACTTC
TRBD1	TRBJ1-5	TRBV20-1	-	CSAPNGQGAPYNQPQHF	TGCAGTGCACCTAATGGGCAGGGGGCCCCTTACAATCAGCCCCAGCATTTT
-	TRBJ2-7	TRBV12-3/TRBV12-4	few	CASSYRVPYEQYF	TGTGCCAGCAGTTACAGGGTCCCCTACGAGCAGTACTTC
-	TRBJ2-7	TRBV12-3/TRBV12-4	few	CASSKTDIYEQYF	TGTGCCAGCAGTAAGACAGATATTTACGAGCAGTACTTC
-	TRBJ2-5	TRBV19	few	CATSIWGGPTGETQYF	TGTGCCACCTCAATTTGGGGGGGCCCCACGGGGGAGACCCAGTACTTC
TRBD1	TRBJ2-5	TRBV6-1	-	CASSPTGTGVETQYF	TGTGCCAGCAGTCCAACCGGGACAGGGGTAGAGACCCAGTACTTC
TRBD1	TRBJ2-7	TRBV12-3/TRBV12-4	-	CASSPDRDRGYEQYF	TGTGCCAGCAGCCCCGACAGGGATCGAGGTTACGAGCAGTACTTC
-	TRBJ2-1	TRBV28	few	CASSFMTPSYNEQFF	TGTGCCAGCAGTTTCATGACACCCTCCTACAATGAGCAGTTCTTC
-	TRBJ2-5	TRBV27	-	CASSLSALETQYF	TGTGCCAGCAGTTTATCCGCCCTGGAGACCCAGTACTTC
TRBD1	TRBJ2-7	TRBV28	many	CASSLSGTASYEQYF	TGTGCCAGCAGTTTATCGGGGACAGCCTCCTACGAGCAGTACTTC
TRBD1	TRBJ2-2	TRBV6-4	-	CASSEPGQANTGELFF	TGTGCCAGCAGTGAACCGGGACAGGCGAACACCGGGGAGCTGTTTTTT
-	TRBJ2-1	TRBV18	-	CASSPRLQKGNEQFF	TGTGCCAGCTCACCACGGTTACAGAAGGGCAATGAGCAGTTCTTC
TRBD2	TRBJ2-1	TRBV29-1	many	CSVAGTSGRPSYNEQFF	TGCAGCGTGGCAGGGACTAGCGGGAGACCCTCCTACAATGAGCAGTTCTTC
-	TRBJ2-6	TRBV28	-	CASSPRQNLLSGANVLTF	TGTGCCAGCAGTCCAAGACAAAACCTTCTCTCTGGGGCCAACGTCCTGACTTTC
-	TRBJ2-1	TRBV9	-	CASSVGGGEEFF	TGTGCCAGCAGCGTAGGTGGGGGAGAGGAGTTCTTC
TRBD2	TRBJ2-2	TRBV25-1	-	CASSEYPDRGTSGRADTGELFF	TGTGCCAGCAGTGAATATCCGGATCGCGGGACTAGCGGGAGAGCGGACACCGGGGAGCTGTTTTTT
TRBD1	TRBJ1-1	TRBV7-9	few	CASIPRDSYTEAFF	TGTGCCAGCATCCCCCGGGACAGTTACACTGAAGCTTTCTTT
-	TRBJ1-1	TRBV12-3/TRBV12-4	few	CASSFLSGLDTEAFF	TGTGCCAGCAGTTTCTTGTCAGGGCTCGACACTGAAGCTTTCTTT
-	TRBJ2-6	TRBV19	few	CASSMRLSGANVLTF	TGTGCCAGTAGTATGCGACTCTCTGGGGCCAACGTCCTGACTTTC
-	TRBJ2-1	TRBV19	few	CASSPFRGSSYNEQFF	TGTGCCAGTAGCCCTTTTCGGGGGAGCTCCTACAATGAGCAGTTCTTC
TRBD2	TRBJ2-1	TRBV29-1	many	CSVGLGLAWVTWEQFF	TGCAGCGTTGGGTTGGGACTAGCTTGGGTCACATGGGAGCAGTTCTTC
TRBD1	TRBJ2-1	TRBV29-1	few	CSVEVPGQPRYNEQFF	TGCAGCGTTGAAGTACCGGGACAGCCCAGGTACAATGAGCAGTTCTTC
-	TRBJ2-2	TRBV7-6	few	CASSLGVGANTGELFF	TGTGCCAGCAGCTTAGGCGTCGGCGCGAACACCGGGGAGCTGTTTTTT
TRBD1	TRBJ2-2	TRBV10-3	-	CAISPGTGGSGELFF	TGTGCCATCAGCCCCGGGACAGGGGGTTCCGGGGAGCTGTTTTTT
TRBD2	TRBJ2-5	TRBV6-2/TRBV6-3	-	CASRQRGNQETQYF	TGTGCCAGCAGACAGCGGGGGAACCAAGAGACCCAGTACTTC
-	TRBJ2-1	TRBV20-1	few	CSARDWGTFSYNEQFF	TGCAGTGCTAGAGATTGGGGGACATTCTCCTACAATGAGCAGTTCTTC
TRBD2	TRBJ2-7	TRBV15	-	CATSSGGSRYEQYF	TGTGCCACCAGCTCGGGCGGGAGTAGGTACGAGCAGTACTTC
-	TRBJ2-1	TRBV7-9	-	CASSSHVGKSYNEQFF	TGTGCCAGCAGCTCCCATGTTGGTAAATCCTACAATGAGCAGTTCTTC
TRBD2	TRBJ2-4	TRBV6-1	few	CASKVERDQFNIQYF	TGTGCCAGCAAGGTTGAGCGGGATCAGTTCAACATTCAGTACTTC
-	TRBJ2-6	TRBV7-8	few	CASPQGGANVLTF	TGTGCCAGCCCCCAGGGGGGGGCCAACGTCCTGACTTTC
-	TRBJ2-7	TRBV5-1	few	CASSLALRGSSSYEQYF	TGCGCCAGCAGCTTGGCCTTACGGGGTTCTAGCTCCTACGAGCAGTACTTC
-	TRBJ1-4	TRBV2	many	CASRRGTSSNNEKLFF	TGTGCCAGCAGGCGGGGGACTTCGAGCAATAATGAAAAACTGTTTTTT
TRBD1	TRBJ2-1	TRBV10-3	many	CAIRQGALRDEQFF	TGTGCCATCAGACAGGGGGCGCTTCGGGATGAGCAGTTCTTC
-	TRBJ2-3	TRBV6-2/TRBV6-3	few	CASSHPGLSTDTQYF	TGTGCCAGCAGTCACCCGGGACTTAGCACAGATACGCAGTATTTT
TRBD2	TRBJ2-1	TRBV3-1	-	CASSHRTSGGIQPYNEQFF	TGTGCCAGCAGCCATAGGACTAGCGGGGGGATACAACCCTACAATGAGCAGTTCTTC
TRBD1	TRBJ1-1	TRBV12-3/TRBV12-4	-	CASSLEAQRGRGAFF	TGTGCCAGCAGTTTAGAAGCCCAGAGGGGGCGCGGGGCTTTCTTT
TRBD2	TRBJ2-3	TRBV20-1	-	CSAREPGLAGVGTDTQYF	TGCAGTGCTAGAGAGCCCGGACTAGCGGGAGTTGGCACAGATACGCAGTATTTT
-	TRBJ1-4	TRBV20-1	few	CSARGQEGDFGKLFF	TGCAGTGCTAGAGGGCAGGAGGGGGACTTTGGAAAACTGTTTTTT
-	TRBJ2-2	TRBV6-1	-	CASSISGGSNTGELFF	TGTGCCAGCAGTATTTCTGGGGGTTCGAACACCGGGGAGCTGTTTTTT
-	TRBJ1-1	TRBV3-1	-	CASSVEDSGREAFF	TGTGCCAGCAGTGTTGAGGACTCCGGGCGGGAAGCTTTCTTT
-	TRBJ1-3	TRBV20-1	few	CSARGEGRGNTIYF	TGCAGTGCTAGAGGTGAAGGGAGAGGAAACACCATATATTTT
-	TRBJ2-2	TRBV2	-	CASRGRGTGELFF	TGTGCCAGCAGGGGGCGAGGAACCGGGGAGCTGTTTTTT
-	TRBJ2-3	TRBV24-1	-	CATSGWTDTQYF	TGTGCCACCAGTGGGTGGACAGATACGCAGTATTTT
TRBD1	TRBJ1-4	TRBV5-5	few	CASSRGQGKGEKLFF	TGTGCCAGCAGCCGCGGACAGGGGAAAGGTGAAAAACTGTTTTTT
-	TRBJ2-7	TRBV20-1	few	CSARELFTYEQYF	TGCAGTGCTAGAGAACTCTTTACCTACGAGCAGTACTTC
-	TRBJ2-7	TRBV28	many	CASSLETGGPPYEQYF	TGTGCCAGCAGTTTGGAGACTGGGGGACCTCCCTACGAGCAGTACTTC
TRBD1	TRBJ2-7	TRBV4-2	many	CASSQSGTGSYEQYF	TGCGCCAGCAGCCAATCCGGGACAGGGTCCTACGAGCAGTACTTC
-	TRBJ2-1	TRBV10-3	-	CATPRGRGEQFF	TGTGCCACGCCCCGGGGGCGGGGTGAGCAGTTCTTC